This T cell receptor (beta chain) was obtained from a study of T cells in Graves' hyperthyroidism and ophthalmopathy. RNA transcripts provided the source from which TCR beta CDR3 regions were amplified. In the first-round RT-PCR of the TCR CDR3, the HTBI primer set was used. A single record per CDR3 protein comes from TCRdb applying MiXCR to the multiplex PCR reads. The sample yields about 350,000 distinct CDR3 sequences, about 15% seen once. The CDR3 is made up of 15 amino acids. CDR1 MDHEN and CDR2 SYDVKM come from the germline V gene. Trimming removed 2 bases at V and 6 bases at J, with 17 bases between. This clonotype has at least ten counts. Its antigen is currently unknown. Notes on the study in general: Blood samples included most of the expanded thyroid clonotypes exceeding 0.001. Ophthalmopathy, as predicted by the model, came a median approximately 5.9 months after the prediction.

Exclusion of a patient resulted from uncontrolled infection, other autoimmune disease, pregnancy or lactation. Fresh 10 ml peripheral blood yielded PBMCs. Sequenced material: blood. The origin of this receptor is a woman in her thirties with Graves' hyperthyroidism. The rearrangement links TRBV28 to TRBJ2-7; D remains unclear. Here the CDR3 reads CASSLEGGFGTEQYF. The CDR3 DNA sequence: TGTGCCAGCAGTTTAGAAGGCGGCTTTGGAACCGAGCAGTACTTC.